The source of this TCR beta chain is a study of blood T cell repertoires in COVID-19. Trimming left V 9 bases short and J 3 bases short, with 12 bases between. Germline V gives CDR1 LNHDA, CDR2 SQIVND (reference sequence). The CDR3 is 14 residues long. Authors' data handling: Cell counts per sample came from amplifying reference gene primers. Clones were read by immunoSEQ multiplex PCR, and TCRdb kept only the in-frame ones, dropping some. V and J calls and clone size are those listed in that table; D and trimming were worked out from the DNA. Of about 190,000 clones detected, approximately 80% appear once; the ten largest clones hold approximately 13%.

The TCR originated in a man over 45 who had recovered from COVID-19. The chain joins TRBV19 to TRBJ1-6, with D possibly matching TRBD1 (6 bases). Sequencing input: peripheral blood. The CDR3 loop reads CASREDSYNSPLHF. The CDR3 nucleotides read TGTGCCAGCCGAGAGGACAGCTATAATTCACCCCTCCACTTT.